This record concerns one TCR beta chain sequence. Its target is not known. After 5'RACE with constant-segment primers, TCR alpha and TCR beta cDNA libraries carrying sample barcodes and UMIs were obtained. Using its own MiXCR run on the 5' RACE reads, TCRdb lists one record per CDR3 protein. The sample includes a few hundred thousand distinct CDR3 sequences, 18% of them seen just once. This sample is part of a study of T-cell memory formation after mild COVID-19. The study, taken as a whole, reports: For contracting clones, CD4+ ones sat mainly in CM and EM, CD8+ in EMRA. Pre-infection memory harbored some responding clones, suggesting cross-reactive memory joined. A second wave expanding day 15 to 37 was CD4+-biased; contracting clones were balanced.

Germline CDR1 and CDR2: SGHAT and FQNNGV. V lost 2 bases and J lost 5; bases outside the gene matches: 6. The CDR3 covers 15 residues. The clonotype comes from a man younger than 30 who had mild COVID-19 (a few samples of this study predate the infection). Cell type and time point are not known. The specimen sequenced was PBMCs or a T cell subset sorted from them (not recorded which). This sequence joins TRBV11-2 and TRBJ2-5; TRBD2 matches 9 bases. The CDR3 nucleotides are TGTGCCAGCAGCTTAACAGCGGGGGGCGTGGAGACCCAGTACTTC. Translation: CASSLTAGGVETQYF. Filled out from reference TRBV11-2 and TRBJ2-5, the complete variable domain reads EAGVAQSPRYKIIEKRQSVAFWCNPISGHATLYWYQQILGQGPKLLIQFQNNGVVDDSQLPKDRFSAERLKGVDSTLKIQPAKLEDSAVYLCASSLTAGGVETQYFGPGTRLLVL.